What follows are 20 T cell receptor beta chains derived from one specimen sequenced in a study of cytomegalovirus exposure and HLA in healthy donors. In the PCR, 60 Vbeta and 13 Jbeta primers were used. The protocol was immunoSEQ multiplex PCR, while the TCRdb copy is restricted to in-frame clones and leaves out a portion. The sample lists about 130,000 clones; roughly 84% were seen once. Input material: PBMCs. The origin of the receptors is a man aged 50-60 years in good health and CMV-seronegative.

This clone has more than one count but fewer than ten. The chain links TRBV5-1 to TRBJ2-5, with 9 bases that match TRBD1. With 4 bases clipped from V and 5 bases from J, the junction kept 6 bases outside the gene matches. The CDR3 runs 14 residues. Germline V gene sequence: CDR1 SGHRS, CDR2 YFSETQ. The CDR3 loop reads CASSLQGAGETQYF. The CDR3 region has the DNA TGCGCCAGCAGCCTACAGGGGGCTGGCGAGACCCAGTACTTC.

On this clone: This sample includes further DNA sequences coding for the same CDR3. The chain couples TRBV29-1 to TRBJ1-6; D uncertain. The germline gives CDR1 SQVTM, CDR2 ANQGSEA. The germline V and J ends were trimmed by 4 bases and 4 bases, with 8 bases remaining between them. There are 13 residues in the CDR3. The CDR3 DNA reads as TGCAGCGTTGCGGTCGATTATAATTCACCCCTCCACTTT. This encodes CSVAVDYNSPLHF.

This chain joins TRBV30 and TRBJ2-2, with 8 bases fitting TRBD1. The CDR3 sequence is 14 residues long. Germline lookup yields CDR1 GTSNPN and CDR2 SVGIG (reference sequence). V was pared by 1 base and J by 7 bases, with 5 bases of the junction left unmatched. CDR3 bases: TGTGCCTGGAGTGGAGGACAGGGTAACGGGGAGCTGTTTTTT. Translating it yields CAWSGGQGNGELFF. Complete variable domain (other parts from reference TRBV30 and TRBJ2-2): SQTIHQWPATLVQPVGSPLSLECTVEGTSNPNLYWYRQAAGRGLQLLFYSVGIGQISSEVPQNLSASRPQDRQFILSSKKLLLSDSGFYLCAWSGGQGNGELFFGEGSRLTVL.

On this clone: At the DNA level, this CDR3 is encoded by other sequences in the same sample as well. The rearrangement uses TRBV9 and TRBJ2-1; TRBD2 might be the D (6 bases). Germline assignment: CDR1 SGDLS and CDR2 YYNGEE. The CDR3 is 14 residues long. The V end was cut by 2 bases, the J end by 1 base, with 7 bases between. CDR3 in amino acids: CASSVSGSYNEQFF. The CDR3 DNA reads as TGTGCCAGCAGCGTTAGCGGATCCTACAATGAGCAGTTCTTC.

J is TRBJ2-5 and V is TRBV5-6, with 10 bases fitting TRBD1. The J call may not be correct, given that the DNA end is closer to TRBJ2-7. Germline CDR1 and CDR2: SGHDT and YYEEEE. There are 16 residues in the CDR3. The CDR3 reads CASSLFAGQGTYEQYF. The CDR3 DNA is TGTGCCAGCAGCTTGTTTGCGGGACAGGGGACCTACGAGCAGTACTTC.

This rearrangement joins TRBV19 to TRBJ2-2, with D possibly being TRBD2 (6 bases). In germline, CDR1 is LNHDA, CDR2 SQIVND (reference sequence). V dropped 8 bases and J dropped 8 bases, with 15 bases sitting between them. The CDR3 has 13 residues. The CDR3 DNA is TGTGCCAGTCGGGGGACCGGGTTGGGGGAGCTGTTTTTT. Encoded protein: CASRGTGLGELFF. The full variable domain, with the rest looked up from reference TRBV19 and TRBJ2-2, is DGGITQSPKYLFRKEGQNVTLSCEQNLNHDAMYWYRQDPGQGLRLIYYSQIVNDFQKGDIAEGYSVSREKKESFPLTVTSAQKNPTAFYLCASRGTGLGELFFGEGSRLTVL.

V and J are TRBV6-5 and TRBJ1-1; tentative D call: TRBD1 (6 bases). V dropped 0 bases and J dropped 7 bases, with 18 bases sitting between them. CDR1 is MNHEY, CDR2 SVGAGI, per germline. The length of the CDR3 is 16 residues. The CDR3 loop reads CASSYSWGWEQGEAFF. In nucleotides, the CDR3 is TGTGCCAGCAGTTACTCGTGGGGCTGGGAACAGGGTGAAGCTTTCTTT.

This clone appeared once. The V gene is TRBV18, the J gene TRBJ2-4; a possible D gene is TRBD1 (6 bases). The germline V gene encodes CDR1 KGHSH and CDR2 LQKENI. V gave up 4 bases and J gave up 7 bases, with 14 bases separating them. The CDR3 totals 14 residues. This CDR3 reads CASSLGGQRNIQYF. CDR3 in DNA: TGTGCCAGCTCACTAGGGGGACAACGGAACATTCAGTACTTC.

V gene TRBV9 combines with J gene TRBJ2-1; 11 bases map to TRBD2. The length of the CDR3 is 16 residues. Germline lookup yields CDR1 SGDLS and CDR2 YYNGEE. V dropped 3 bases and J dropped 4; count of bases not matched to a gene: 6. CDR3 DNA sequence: TGTGCCAGCAGCGGCGGGACTAGCGGACCATACAATGAGCAGTTCTTC. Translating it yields CASSGGTSGPYNEQFF.

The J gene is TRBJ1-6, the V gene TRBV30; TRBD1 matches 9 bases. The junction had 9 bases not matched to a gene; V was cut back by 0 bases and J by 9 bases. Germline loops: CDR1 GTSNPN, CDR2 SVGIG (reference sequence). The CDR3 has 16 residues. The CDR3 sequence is CAWSVTGTGIGSPLHF. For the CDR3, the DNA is TGTGCCTGGAGTGTTACCGGGACAGGGATAGGTTCACCCCTCCACTTT.

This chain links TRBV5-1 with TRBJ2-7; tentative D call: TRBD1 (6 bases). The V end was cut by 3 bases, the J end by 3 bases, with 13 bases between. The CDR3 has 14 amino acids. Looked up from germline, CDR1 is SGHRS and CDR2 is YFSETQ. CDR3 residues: CASSWGQPDYEQYF. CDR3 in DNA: TGCGCCAGCAGCTGGGGACAACCTGACTACGAGCAGTACTTC.

For the CDR3, the DNA is TGTGCCAGCAGTTACTCCGTTGGCAGGGCTAACACTGAAGCTTTCTTT. Translating it yields CASSYSVGRANTEAFF. The chain uses TRBV6-6 and TRBJ1-1; possible D gene TRBD1, 5 bases. This CDR3 has 16 residues. The germline CDR1 and CDR2 sequences are MNHNY and SVGAGI (reference sequence). V was cut by 0 bases and J by 2 bases, with 13 bases left in between.

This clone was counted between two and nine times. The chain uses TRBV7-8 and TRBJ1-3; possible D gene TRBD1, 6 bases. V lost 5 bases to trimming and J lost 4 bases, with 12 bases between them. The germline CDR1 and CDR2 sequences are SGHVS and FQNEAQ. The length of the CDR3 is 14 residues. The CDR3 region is CASSIGTPGNTIYF. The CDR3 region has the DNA TGTGCCAGCAGCATAGGGACACCAGGAAACACCATATATTTT.

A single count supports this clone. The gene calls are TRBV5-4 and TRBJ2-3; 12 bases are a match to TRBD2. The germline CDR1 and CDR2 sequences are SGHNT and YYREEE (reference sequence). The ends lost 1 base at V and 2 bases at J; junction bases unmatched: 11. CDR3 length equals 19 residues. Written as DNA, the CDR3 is TGTGCCAGCAGCTTGTTGCTAGCGGGGGGGCTTAGGTACACAGATACGCAGTATTTT. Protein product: CASSLLLAGGLRYTDTQYF.

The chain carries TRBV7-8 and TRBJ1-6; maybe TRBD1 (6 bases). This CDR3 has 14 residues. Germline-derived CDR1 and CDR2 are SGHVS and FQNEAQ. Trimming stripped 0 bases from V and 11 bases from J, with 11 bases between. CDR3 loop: CASSLAGGGTPLHF. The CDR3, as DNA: TGTGCCAGCAGCTTAGCAGGGGGTGGGACACCCCTCCACTTT.

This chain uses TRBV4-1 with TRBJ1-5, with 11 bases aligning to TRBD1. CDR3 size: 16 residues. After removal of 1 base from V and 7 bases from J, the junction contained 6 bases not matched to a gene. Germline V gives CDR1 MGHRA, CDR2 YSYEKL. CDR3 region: CASSQGTGGRQQPQHF. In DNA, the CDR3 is TGCGCCAGCAGCCAAGGGACAGGGGGCCGACAGCAGCCCCAGCATTTT.

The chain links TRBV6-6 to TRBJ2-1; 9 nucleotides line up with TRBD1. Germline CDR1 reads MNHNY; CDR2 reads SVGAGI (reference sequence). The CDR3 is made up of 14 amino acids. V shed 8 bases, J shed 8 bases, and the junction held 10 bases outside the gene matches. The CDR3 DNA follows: TGTGCCAGCGAGACCGGGACAGGGAACCATGAGCAGTTCTTC. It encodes CASETGTGNHEQFF.

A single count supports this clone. The CDR3 bases are TGTGCCAGCAGCCGCGACCGGGACAGGGGGCGGACTGAAGCTTTCTTT. Its translation: CASSRDRDRGRTEAFF. The V call is TRBV4-2, the J call TRBJ1-1; 12 bases agree with TRBD1. The germline CDR1 and CDR2 sequences are LGHNA and YNFKEQ. There are 16 residues in the CDR3. With V trimmed by 4 bases and J by 5 bases, 8 bases remained unmatched.

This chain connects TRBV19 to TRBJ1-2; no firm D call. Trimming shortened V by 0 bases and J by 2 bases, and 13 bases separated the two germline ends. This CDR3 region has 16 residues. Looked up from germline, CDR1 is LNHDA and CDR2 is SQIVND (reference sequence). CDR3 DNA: TGTGCCAGTAGTATAGATCGGACGGGAAGGAACTATGGCTACACCTTC. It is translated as CASSIDRTGRNYGYTF. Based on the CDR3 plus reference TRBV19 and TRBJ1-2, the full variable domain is DGGITQSPKYLFRKEGQNVTLSCEQNLNHDAMYWYRQDPGQGLRLIYYSQIVNDFQKGDIAEGYSVSREKKESFPLTVTSAQKNPTAFYLCASSIDRTGRNYGYTFGSGTRLTVV.

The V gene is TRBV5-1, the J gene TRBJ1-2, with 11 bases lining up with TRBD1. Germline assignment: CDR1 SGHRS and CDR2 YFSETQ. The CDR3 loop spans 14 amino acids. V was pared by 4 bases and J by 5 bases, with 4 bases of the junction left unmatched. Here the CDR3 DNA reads TGCGCCAGCAGCCCAGGACAGGGGGCATATGGCTACACCTTC. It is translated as CASSPGQGAYGYTF.